The rows below give T cell receptor beta chains drawn from one sample of a study of blood T cell repertoires in COVID-19. Profiling relied on immunoSEQ multiplex PCR, and the TCRdb table lists in-frame clones only, not all of them. The sample has 76,000 or so clones; around 90% are singletons. The sequencing input was peripheral blood. The receptors shown here come from a young man with acute or convalescent COVID-19. CDR3s include the opening cysteine and the closing phenylalanine or tryptophan. A D gene is named only where the DNA matches it firmly. Size is stated for part of the rows, as once, few or many counts, or as a class when the clone is expanded.

. . TRBJ1-6 TRBV11-2 15 TGTGCCAGCAGCTTAGGGGCGGGGGCAGAGTCACCCCTCCACTTT CASSLGAGAESPLHF
once . TRBJ2-1 TRBV11-3 12 TGTGCCAGCAGCTCTACCGGAGGGACGCAGTTCTTC CASSSTGGTQFF
. TRBD1 TRBJ2-1 TRBV4-1 14 TGCGCCAGCAGCCAACCGGGACAGACCAATGAGCAGTTCTTC CASSQPGQTNEQFF
. TRBD2 TRBJ2-3 TRBV28 14 TGTGCCAGCCAAGTAGCGGGAGGCTCAGATACGCAGTATTTT CASQVAGGSDTQYF
. TRBD2 TRBJ2-7 TRBV9 15 TGTGCCAGCAGCCCGGGACTAGGAACGGCCTACGAGCAGTACTTC CASSPGLGTAYEQYF
few . TRBJ2-3 TRBV6-2/TRBV6-3 14 TGTGCCAGCAGTTACTCCGGGGAGACAGATACGCAGTATTTT CASSYSGETDTQYF
. . TRBJ2-7 TRBV7-9 12 TGTGCCAGCAGCTCACAGGGCTACGAGCAGTACTTC CASSSQGYEQYF
once TRBD2 TRBJ2-7 TRBV4-3 17 TGCGCCAGCAGCCAAGATTCCCCTAGCGGGAGTAATCACGAGCAGTACTTC CASSQDSPSGSNHEQYF
. . TRBJ1-6 TRBV19 12 TGTGCCAGTGCTGGGCTTAATTCACCCCTCCACTTT CASAGLNSPLHF
. TRBD1 TRBJ1-4 TRBV18 15 TGTGCCAGCTCGTCCCAGGGGGCCGGTCATGAAAAACTGTTTTTT CASSSQGAGHEKLFF
. TRBD2 TRBJ2-7 TRBV28 17 TGTGCCAGCGGTATCCCTAGCGGGAGCGATTCGTCCTACGAGCAGTACTTC CASGIPSGSDSSYEQYF
. . TRBJ2-3 TRBV6-5 15 TGTGCCAGCAGTCTGGACTTTTCTAGCACAGATACGCAGTATTTT CASSLDFSSTDTQYF
once . TRBJ2-7 TRBV10-2 13 TGCGCCAGTCTGGCCCGGGGGGCTAACGAGCAGTACTTC CASLARGANEQYF
. . TRBJ1-3 TRBV5-1 16 TGCGCCAGCAGCTTGTTGCAGGAGGGCTCTGGAAACACCATATATTTT CASSLLQEGSGNTIYF
. . TRBJ2-7 TRBV6-6 12 TGTGCCAGCAGTTATAGTCGGGATGGGCAGTACTTC CASSYSRDGQYF
. TRBD2 TRBJ2-1 TRBV5-1 15 TGCGCCAGCAGCTTGGGCGGGAGCTCCTACAATGAGCAGTTCTTC CASSLGGSSYNEQFF
. TRBD1 TRBJ1-1 TRBV28 16 TGTGCCAGCAGCTCCATCATAGACAGGGCGGACACTGAAGCTTTCTTT CASSSIIDRADTEAFF
large TRBD1 TRBJ2-5 TRBV4-1 18 TGCGCCAGCAGCCCACTCGGACAGGGGGGGGATCAGCAAGAGACCCAGTACTTC CASSPLGQGGDQQETQYF
. . TRBJ1-5 TRBV28 16 TGTGCCAGCAGTTTAGACCTACGGGACTCAAGACAGCCCCAGCATTTT CASSLDLRDSRQPQHF
. . TRBJ1-3 TRBV6-4 16 TGTGCCAGCAGTGACTCGAGGAGGGCGTCTGGAAACACCATATATTTT CASSDSRRASGNTIYF
. . TRBJ2-5 TRBV9 14 TGTGCCAGCAGCGGCGGTGCGGGGCCAGAGACCCAGTACTTC CASSGGAGPETQYF
. TRBD1 TRBJ1-5 TRBV6-4 13 TGTGCCAGCGCTCGACAGGGTGGGCAGCCCCAGCATTTT CASARQGGQPQHF
. . TRBJ2-1 TRBV18 16 TGTGCCAGCTCACCGGTCGCTGCGGGGTCCTACAATGAGCAGTTCTTC CASSPVAAGSYNEQFF
. . TRBJ1-5 TRBV6-1 14 TGTGCCAGCGCAAATGGGGCTAGCAATCAGCCCCAGCATTTT CASANGASNQPQHF
. TRBD1 TRBJ1-2 TRBV5-1 14 TGCGCCAGCAGCCGGGGACAGATGGTAGGTGGCTACACCTTC CASSRGQMVGGYTF
once . TRBJ1-6 TRBV5-1 15 TGCGCCAGCAGCTTGGGACAGCTAGATAATTCACCCCTCCACTTT CASSLGQLDNSPLHF
. TRBD1 TRBJ1-2 TRBV5-5 16 TGTGCCAGCGACGCAGTATTCGAAGACAGGGGGAGCGGCTACACCTTC CASDAVFEDRGSGYTF
once TRBD1 TRBJ2-7 TRBV5-1 14 TGCGCCAGCAGCCTACTAGGACAGGGCGAAGAGCAGTACTTC CASSLLGQGEEQYF
few . TRBJ2-3 TRBV10-3 20 TGTGCCATCAGTGAGTCGATTGGGCCAGCAGGGGTATCTAGCACAGATACGCAGTATTTT CAISESIGPAGVSSTDTQYF
. . TRBJ2-7 TRBV5-6 14 TGTGCCAGCAGCCCGGGGGACAGTACCTACGAGCAGTACTTC CASSPGDSTYEQYF
. TRBD1 TRBJ1-2 TRBV7-9 15 TGTGCCAGCAGCGTTAGACAGGGACAGAACTATGGCTACACCTTC CASSVRQGQNYGYTF
. TRBD2 TRBJ2-1 TRBV9 15 TGTGCCAGCAGCGTAGATAGCGGGGGAACCTACGAGCAGTTCTTC CASSVDSGGTYEQFF
. . TRBJ2-7 TRBV10-2 17 TGCGCCAGCAGTGAACTGGTTGGACAGCCGCTCTCCTACGAGCAGTACTTC CASSELVGQPLSYEQYF
once . TRBJ2-7 TRBV7-9 17 TGTGCCAGCAGCTTAGCGCTCCTAGAGCGAATCTCCTACGAGCAGTACTTC CASSLALLERISYEQYF
. . TRBJ2-5 TRBV5-1 12 TGCGCCAGCAGCTTGGCAGGAGAGACCCAGTACTTC CASSLAGETQYF
. . TRBJ1-1 TRBV5-1 14 TGCGCCAGCAGCTTACAGACAGGAGACACTGAAGCTTTCTTT CASSLQTGDTEAFF
. TRBD2 TRBJ2-7 TRBV30 11 TGTGCCTGGTCTAGCGGGTGGGTGCAGTACTTC CAWSSGWVQYF
. . TRBJ2-1 TRBV7-9 13 TGTGCCAGCAGCTTAAAAGGGGGCAATGAGCAGTTCTTC CASSLKGGNEQFF
. . TRBJ1-2 TRBV5-6 13 TGTGCCAGCAGCTTGGGGGCGGGCTATGGCTACACCTTC CASSLGAGYGYTF
. . TRBJ2-3 TRBV4-1 15 TGCGCCAGCAGCCAGATGGGTCTAGCTGTAGATACGCAGTATTTT CASSQMGLAVDTQYF
once TRBD2 TRBJ2-7 TRBV7-6 14 TGTGCCAGCAGCCCCGCTAGCGGCTCCTACGAGCAGTACTTC CASSPASGSYEQYF